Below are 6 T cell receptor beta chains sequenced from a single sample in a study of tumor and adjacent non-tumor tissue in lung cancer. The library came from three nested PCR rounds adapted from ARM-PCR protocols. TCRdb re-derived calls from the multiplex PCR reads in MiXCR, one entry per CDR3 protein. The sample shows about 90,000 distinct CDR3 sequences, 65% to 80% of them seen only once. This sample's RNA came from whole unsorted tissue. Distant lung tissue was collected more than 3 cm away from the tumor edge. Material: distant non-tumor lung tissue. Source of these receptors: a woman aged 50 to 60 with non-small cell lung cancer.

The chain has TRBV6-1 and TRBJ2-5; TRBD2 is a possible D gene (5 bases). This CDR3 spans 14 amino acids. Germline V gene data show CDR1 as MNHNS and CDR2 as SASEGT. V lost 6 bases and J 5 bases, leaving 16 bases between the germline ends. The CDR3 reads CASRKDSHRETQYF. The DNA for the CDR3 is TGTGCCAGCAGAAAGGACTCACATCGGGAGACCCAGTACTTC.

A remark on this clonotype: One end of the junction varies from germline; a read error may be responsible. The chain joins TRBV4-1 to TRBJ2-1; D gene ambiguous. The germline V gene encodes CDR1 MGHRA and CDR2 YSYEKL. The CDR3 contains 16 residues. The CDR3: CASSSLCGPSRNEQSF. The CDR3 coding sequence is TGCGCCAGCAGCTCCCTCTGCGGCCCCAGTCGCAATGAGCAGTCCTTC.

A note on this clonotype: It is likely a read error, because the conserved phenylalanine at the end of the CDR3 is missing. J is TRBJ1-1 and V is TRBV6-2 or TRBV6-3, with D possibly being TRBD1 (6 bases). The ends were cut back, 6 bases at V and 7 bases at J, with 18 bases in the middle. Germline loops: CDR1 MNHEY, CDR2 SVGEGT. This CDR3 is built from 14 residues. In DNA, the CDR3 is TGTGCCAGCAGCCGGGGGACATGGGGGATTGAAGCTTTCTCT. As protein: CASSRGTWGIEAFS.

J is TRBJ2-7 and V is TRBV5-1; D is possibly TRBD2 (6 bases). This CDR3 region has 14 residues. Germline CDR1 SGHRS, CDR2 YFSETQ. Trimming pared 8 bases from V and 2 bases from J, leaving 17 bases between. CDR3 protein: CARSTLAGPYEQYF. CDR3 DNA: TGCGCCAGAAGCACCCTGGCGGGGCCCTACGAGCAGTACTTC.

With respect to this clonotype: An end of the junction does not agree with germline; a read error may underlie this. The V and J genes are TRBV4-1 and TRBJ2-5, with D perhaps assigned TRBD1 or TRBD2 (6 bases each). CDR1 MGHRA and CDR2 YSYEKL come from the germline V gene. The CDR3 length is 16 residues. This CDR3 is CTSSQPTSGGRETQYF. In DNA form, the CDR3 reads TGCACCAGCAGCCAACCGACTAGTGGGGGCCGAGAGACCCAGTACTTC.

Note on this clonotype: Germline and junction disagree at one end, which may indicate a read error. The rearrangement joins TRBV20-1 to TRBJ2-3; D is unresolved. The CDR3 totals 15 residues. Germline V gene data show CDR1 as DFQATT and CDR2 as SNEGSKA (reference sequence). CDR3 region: CSARDGTESTDKQYF. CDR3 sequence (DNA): TGCAGTGCTAGAGATGGAACGGAAAGCACAGATAAGCAGTATTTT.